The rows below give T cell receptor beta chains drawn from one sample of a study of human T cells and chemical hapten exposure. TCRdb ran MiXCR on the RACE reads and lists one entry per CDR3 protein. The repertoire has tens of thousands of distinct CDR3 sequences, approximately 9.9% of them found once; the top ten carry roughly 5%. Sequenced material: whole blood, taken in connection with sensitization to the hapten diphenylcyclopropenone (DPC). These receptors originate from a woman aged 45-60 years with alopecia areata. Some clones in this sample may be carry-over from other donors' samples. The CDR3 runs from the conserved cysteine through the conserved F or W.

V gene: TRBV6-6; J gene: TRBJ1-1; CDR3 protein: CASSYPGQRDTEAFF
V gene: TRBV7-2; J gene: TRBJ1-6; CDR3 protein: CASQRGATHNSPLHF
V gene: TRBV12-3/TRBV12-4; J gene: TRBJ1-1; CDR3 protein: CASSSSVTEAFF
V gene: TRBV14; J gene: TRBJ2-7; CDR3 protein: CASSNRALGGYEQYF
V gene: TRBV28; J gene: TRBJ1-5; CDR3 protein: CASSFPVGAGQPQHF
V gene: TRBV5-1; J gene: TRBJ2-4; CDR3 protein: CASSLSAGAKNIQYF
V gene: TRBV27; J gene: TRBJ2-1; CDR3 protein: CASSSAGTSGNNEQFF
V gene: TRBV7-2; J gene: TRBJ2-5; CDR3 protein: CASSPAGTGVSETQYF
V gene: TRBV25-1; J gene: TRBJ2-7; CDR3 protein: CASSRVSSYEQYF
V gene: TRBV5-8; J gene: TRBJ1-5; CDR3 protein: CASSQQGGYSQPQHF
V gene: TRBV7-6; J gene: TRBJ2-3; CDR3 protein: CVVKTGTCTDTQYF
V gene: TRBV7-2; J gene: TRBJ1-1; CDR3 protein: CASSLVPRTPEAFF
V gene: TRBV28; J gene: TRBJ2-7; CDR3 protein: CASSHGNSYEQYF
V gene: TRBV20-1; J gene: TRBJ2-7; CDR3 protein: CSAIGTSGKSSYEQYF
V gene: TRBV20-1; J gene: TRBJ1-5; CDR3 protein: CSARPERGRGNQPQHF
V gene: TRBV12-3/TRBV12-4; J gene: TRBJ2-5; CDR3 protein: CASSPEGVQETQYF
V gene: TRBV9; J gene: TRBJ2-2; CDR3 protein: CASSTHTGGNGELFF
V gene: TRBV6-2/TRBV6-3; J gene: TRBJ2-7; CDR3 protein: CASRKETSTPSYEQYF
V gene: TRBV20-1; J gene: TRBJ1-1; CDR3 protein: CSATVRANTEAFF
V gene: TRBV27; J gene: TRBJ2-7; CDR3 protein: CASSYLLGSSYEQYF
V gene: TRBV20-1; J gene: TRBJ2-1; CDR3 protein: CSARVGSGGSSYNEQFF
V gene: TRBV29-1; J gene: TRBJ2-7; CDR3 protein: CSVRVTHEQYF
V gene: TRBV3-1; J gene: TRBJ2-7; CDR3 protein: CASSLLVGTKGLAGAYEQYF
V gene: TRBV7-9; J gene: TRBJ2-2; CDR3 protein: CASSLARDRYREVTGELFF
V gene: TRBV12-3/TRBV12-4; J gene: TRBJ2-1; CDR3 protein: CASRKLAGVVNEQFF
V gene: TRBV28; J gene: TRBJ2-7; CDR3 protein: CASSFRGGIDPHSYEQYF
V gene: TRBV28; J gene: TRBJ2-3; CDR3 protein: CASSLPEDTQYF
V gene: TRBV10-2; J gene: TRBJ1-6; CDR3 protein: CASSFETGNSPLHF
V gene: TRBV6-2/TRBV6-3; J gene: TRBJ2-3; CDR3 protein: CASRVGSGKADTQYF
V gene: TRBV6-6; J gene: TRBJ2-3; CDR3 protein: CASSYLAGGTDTQYF
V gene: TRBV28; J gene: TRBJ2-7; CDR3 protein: CASSAPRTGGEQYF
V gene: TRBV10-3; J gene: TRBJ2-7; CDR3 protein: CAIGPGGGRYEQYF
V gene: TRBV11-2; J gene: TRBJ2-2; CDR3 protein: CASSLVQGTNTGELFF
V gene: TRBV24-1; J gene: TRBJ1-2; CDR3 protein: CATSDPSHRGGYTF
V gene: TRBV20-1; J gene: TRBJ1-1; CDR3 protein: CSANRPGLLNTEAFF
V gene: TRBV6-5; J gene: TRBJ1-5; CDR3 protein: CASRPRGRQPQHF
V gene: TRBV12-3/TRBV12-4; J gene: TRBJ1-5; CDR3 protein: CASRNMGGNQPQHF
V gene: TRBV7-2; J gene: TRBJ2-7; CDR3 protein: CASSLAEVRYEQYF
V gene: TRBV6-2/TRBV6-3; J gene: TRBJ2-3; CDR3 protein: CASSGLAGVTDTQYF
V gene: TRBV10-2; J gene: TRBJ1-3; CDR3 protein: CASRGGTLSGNTIYF
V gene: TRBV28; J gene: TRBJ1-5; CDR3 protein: CASSLDSRQPQHF
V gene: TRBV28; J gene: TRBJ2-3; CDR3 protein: CASSLWQEDTQYF
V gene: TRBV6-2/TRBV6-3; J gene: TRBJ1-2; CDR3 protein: CASSYGQILEGYTF
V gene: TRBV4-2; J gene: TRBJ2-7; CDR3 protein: CASSKTSGGPIYEQYF
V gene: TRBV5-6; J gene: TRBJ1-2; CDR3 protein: CASSLKEYGYTF
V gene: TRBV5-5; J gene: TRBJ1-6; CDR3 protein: CASSFDRGTNSPLHF
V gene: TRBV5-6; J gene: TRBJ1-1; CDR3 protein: CASSLVAGRAFF
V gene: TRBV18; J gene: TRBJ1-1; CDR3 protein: CASSPGRGNTEAFF
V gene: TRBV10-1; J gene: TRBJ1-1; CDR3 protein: CASSAGQGNTEAFF
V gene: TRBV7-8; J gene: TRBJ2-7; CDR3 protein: CASSLGERRLRYF
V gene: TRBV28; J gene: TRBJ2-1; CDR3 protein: CASSSSSGGAPEQFF
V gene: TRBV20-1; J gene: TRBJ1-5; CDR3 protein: CSARRLTGAGDQPQHF
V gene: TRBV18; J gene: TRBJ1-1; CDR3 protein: CASSRSRTDRIEAFF
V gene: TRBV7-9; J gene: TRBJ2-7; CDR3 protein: CASSLAAGGGRSGEQYF